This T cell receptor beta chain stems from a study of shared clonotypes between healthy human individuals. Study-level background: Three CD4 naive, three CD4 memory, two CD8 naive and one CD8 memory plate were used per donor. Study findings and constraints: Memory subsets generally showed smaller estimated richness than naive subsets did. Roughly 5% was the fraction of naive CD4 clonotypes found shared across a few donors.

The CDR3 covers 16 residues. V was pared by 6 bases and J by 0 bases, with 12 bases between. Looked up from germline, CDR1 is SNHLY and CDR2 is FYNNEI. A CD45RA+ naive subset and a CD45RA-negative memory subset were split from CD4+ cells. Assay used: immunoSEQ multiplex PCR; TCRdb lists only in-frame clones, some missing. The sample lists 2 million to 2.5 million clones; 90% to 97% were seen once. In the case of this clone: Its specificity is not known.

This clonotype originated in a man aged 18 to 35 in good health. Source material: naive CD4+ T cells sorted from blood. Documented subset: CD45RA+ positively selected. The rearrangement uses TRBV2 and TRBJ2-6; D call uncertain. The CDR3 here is CASRRHSRSGANVLTF. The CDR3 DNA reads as TGTGCCAGCAGGAGGCACTCGCGCTCTGGGGCCAACGTCCTGACTTTC.